This TCR beta chain comes out of a study of CD8 T cells in Susac syndrome (dated by TCRdb to between 2019 and 2020). Describing the broader study: Of the Susac syndrome patients who were sequenced, roughly eight were in clinical remission while roughly 6 had clinically active disease. At the time of blood withdrawal, Susac syndrome patients were either therapy-naive, taking corticosteroids (with some also receiving IVIg), or on IVIg alone. Repertoire sequencing was used to test whether CD8+ T cell activation and differentiation in Susac syndrome was antigen driven. General conclusions and limits of the study: The number of individuals in the TCR sequencing and HLA analysis was acknowledged as relatively small. In patients with Susac syndrome, the CD4+ T cell repertoire showed no detectable clonal expansion.

From cysteine to phenylalanine, the CDR3 is 13 amino acids long. Only the CDR3 region is kept as DNA, spanning 39 bases read in frame from base 1. The germline V gene (reference sequence) specifies GTSNPN as CDR1 and SVGIG as CDR2. Peripheral blood CD8+ and CD4+ T cells from healthy donors, Susac syndrome patients and multiple sclerosis patients were profiled by high-throughput TCR beta sequencing. The Susac syndrome patients fulfilled recently defined diagnostic criteria for either definite or probable disease. Bulk CD8+ and CD4+ T cells were purified by magnetic negative isolation, whereas CD8+ TEMRA cells were enriched by FACS. Blood was drawn into EDTA tubes, processed within 24 hours, and PBMCs were isolated by density gradient centrifugation. PBMCs intended for TCR sequencing were cryopreserved in liquid nitrogen and thawed later in a water bath at 37 degrees C. The sorted or isolated CD4+, CD8+ and CD8+ TEMRA cells reached a purity of at least 90%.

Comment on this clonotype: Its antigen is not yet known. No qualities accompany the bases; no much larger clone lies one base away.

RNA was extracted with the RNeasy kit and about 0.5 to 1 ug was reverse transcribed using random hexamers. The immunoSEQ multiplex PCR assay, which covers 54 Vbeta and 13 Jbeta segments, was used to amplify TCR beta CDR3 regions. Bias from PCR amplification was corrected by using a synthetic template baseline for primer optimization and for computational correction. As for how the authors treated the data: Reads were annotated to V, D and J genes according to IMGT and were analyzed with immunoSEQ Analyzer, with only productive sequences retained. To calculate clonality, Shannon entropy was normalized by log2 of the number of productive unique sequences and then subtracted from one. Public and private clones were assessed among the 100 most prevalent clones of each patient and control. Clones were defined as Susac-specific when absent from the healthy and MS cohorts, from roughly 1,000 published viral clones and from other ImmuneACCESS disease sequences. Using fastp at Q25 and MiXCR, TCRdb reprocessed the public reads and kept productive beta chains. Each CDR3 protein gets just one entry, which takes the most common genes and DNA from the rows behind it. For this entry, the V and J calls and clone size follow TCRdb and not the study's own pipeline. This sample comprises about 240,000 distinct CDR3 sequences, about 95% of them detected only once. The ten biggest clones cover about 0.094% of the sample.

The receptor's source is a human donor with Susac syndrome. The chain couples TRBV30 to TRBJ2-6, with no confident D gene call. Sequenced material: CD4+ T cells from PBMCs. The sequenced DNA is TGTGCACGGGTATACTCTGGGGCCAACGTCCTGACTTTC. It translates as CARVYSGANVLTF. Reference TRBV30 and TRBJ2-6 proteins supply the regions before and after the CDR3; the full variable domain is: SQTIHQWPATLVQPVGSPLSLECTVEGTSNPNLYWYRQAAGRGLQLLFYSVGIGQISSEVPQNLSASRPQDRQFILSSKKLLLSDSGFYLCARVYSGANVLTFGAGSRLTVL.